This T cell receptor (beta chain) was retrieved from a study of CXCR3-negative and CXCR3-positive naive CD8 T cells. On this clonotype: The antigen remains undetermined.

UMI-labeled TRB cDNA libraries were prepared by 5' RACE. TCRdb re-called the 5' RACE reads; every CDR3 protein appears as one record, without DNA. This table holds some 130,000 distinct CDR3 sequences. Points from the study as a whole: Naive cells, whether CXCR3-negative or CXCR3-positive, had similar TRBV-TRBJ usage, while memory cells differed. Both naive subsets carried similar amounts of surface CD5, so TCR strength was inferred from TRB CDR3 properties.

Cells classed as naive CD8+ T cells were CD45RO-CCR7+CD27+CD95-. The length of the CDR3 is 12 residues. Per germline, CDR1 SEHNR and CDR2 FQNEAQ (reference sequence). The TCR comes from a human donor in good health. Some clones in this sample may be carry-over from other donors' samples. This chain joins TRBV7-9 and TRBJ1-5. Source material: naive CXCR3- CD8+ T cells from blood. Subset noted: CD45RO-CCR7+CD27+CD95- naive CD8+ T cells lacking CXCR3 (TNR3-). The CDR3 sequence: CASRRGNQPQHF.